This T cell receptor beta chain was captured by sequencing in a study of vaccination effects on CD4 cells after COVID-19 (dated by TCRdb to between 2022 and 2023). Regarding the complete study: Each participant got two doses of an mRNA SARS-CoV-2 vaccine, either BNT162b2 or mRNA-1273. SARS-CoV-2 spike-specific CD4+ TCR repertoires were compared before and after mRNA vaccination in COVID-19 convalescent patients and in infection-naive vaccine recipients. A total of 10 COVID-19 convalescent patients and a few SARS-CoV-2-naive healthy vaccine recipients were included in the full study. The Oncomine TCR Beta short-read assay on an Illumina iSeq 100 was used to sequence cultures from other donors in the study. General study outcomes and caveats: Marked clonal contraction was observed in both infection-induced and vaccine-induced clones at late post-vaccination timepoints, consistent with waning T cell responses. In healthy vaccine recipients, vaccine-induced clones were almost all SARS-CoV-2 mono-reactive, with only 1 of 255 being cross-reactive with common cold coronaviruses. Only a small number of convalescent patients were included, and no early post-infection timepoints were available, which limited the study.

In regard to this clone: The antigen this receptor binds is unknown. The sample holds no much larger clone one base away, and base qualities are not on file.

The receptor library was made with the immunoSEQ multiplex PCR assay. DNA from the cultured, isolated CD4+ T cells was subjected to TCR beta CDR3 sequencing. Concerning the study's data processing: The analysis removed non-productive TCR sequences, trimmed reads to the CDR3 region, and retained only CDR3s that were 7 or more amino acids long. Antigen-specific clonotypes were identified using the MANAFEST web app by comparison of expansion in peptide wells against reference cultures. To be called positive, a clone needed expansion at FDR<0.05 compared with the reference and with all other wells, an odds ratio greater than 5, and a frequency greater than 0.1% in two replicate wells. Clonotypes significantly expanded in SARS-CoV-2 spike wells and in at least one common cold coronavirus spike condition were defined as cross-reactive. Levenshtein distance calculated with the stringdist R package was used to assess CDR3 similarity, and unrooted trees were constructed with ape in R 3.6.1. Drawn from immuneACCESS, this table holds only the in-frame rearrangements with V and J called that TCRdb kept. Clones are partly lost; checked studies trace under half to an unresolved V gene and leave the rest unexplained. The DNA was the basis for D and trimming; V, J and clone size are from that table. In this sample the table shows tens of thousands of clones, roughly three quarters of which occur a single time. About 3% of the sample goes to the ten largest clones.

In the ViraFEST assay, PBMC were stimulated with viral peptide pools, and TCR sequencing was then used to find antigen-specific CD4+ T cell clonotypes based on their expansion. After less than 13 days of culture, CD4+ T cells were isolated with the EasySep CD4+ T cell isolation kit. None of the healthy vaccine recipients had a prior SARS-CoV-2 infection, which was confirmed by nucleocapsid antibody tests that came back negative both before and after vaccination. Each well held roughly 2.2 million PBMC cultured in IMDM containing approximately 5.2% human AB serum, roughly 9.6 IU/ml IL-2 and gentamicin, along with around 9.1 ug/ml peptides. On days 3 and 7, half of the culture medium was replaced with fresh IL-2-containing medium. Each peptide stimulation condition was cultured in triplicate wells unless otherwise noted. PBMC were separated from whole blood using Ficoll-Paque Plus gradient centrifugation and were then either cryopreserved at -140C or used fresh. Overlapping peptide pools spanned the spike proteins of SARS-CoV-2 and the common cold coronaviruses HCoV-NL63, HCoV-OC43 and HCoV-229E. The QIAamp micro DNA kit was used to extract genomic DNA from the cultured CD4+ T cells.

Measured from the cysteine to the phenylalanine, the CDR3 is 14 residues long. Only CDR3 DNA remains: 42 bases, in frame from the first base. Looking up the germline V gene yields CDR1 KGHDR and CDR2 SFDVKD. V is cut back by 8 bases and J by 7 bases, with 8 bases in the junction unmatched. The clonotype originates from a human donor who received a COVID-19 vaccine. The chain is encoded by TRBV24-1 joined to TRBJ2-2, with TRBD1 identical over 8 junction bases. The sample in question was CD4+ T cells from PBMCs cultured with HCoV-NL63 spike peptides, obtained before COVID-19 vaccination. This specimen's cell subset or site label, interpreted: HCoV-NL63 spike overlapping peptide pool stimulation. The DNA sequence follows: TGTGCCACCAATGCCGGACAGGGTATCGGGGAGCTGTTTTTT. The translation is CATNAGQGIGELFF.